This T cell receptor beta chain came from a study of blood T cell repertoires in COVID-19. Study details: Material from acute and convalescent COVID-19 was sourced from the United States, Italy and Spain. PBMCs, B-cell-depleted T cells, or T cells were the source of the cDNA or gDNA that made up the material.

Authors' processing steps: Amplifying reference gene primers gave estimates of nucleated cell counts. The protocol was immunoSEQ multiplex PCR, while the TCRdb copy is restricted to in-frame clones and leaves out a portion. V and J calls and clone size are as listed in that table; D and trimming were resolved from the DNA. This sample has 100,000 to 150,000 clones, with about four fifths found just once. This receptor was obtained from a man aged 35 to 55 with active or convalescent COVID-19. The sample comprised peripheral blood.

As DNA, the CDR3 is TGCGCCAGCAGCCAATTTAGCAGCGGGGGGGCGGTCGGGCAGTTCTTC. It is translated as CASSQFSSGGAVGQFF. The chain recombines TRBV4-1 with TRBJ2-1, with 10 bases identical to TRBD2. Unmatched junction bases numbered 13, after V lost 2 bases and J lost 12 bases. CDR3 size: 16 residues. Germline assignment: CDR1 MGHRA and CDR2 YSYEKL.